The next 31 T cell receptor beta chains were all read from a single sample in a study of regulatory T cells in long-lasting Graves disease. The time point denotes: newly diagnosed GD, antithyroid drugs for less than 3 months. PBMC-derived RNA was used for the TCR library. Library construction for TCR beta used iRepertoire HTBI primers and Arm-PCR of CDR3 regions. TCRdb independently ran MiXCR on the multiplex PCR reads; one entry per CDR3 protein. This sample carries 400,000 to 550,000 distinct CDR3 sequences, 15% to 20% of them seen once, and the ten largest clones take around 11%. These data also formed part of another study, on T cells in Graves' hyperthyroidism and ophthalmopathy.

Sequenced material: peripheral blood mononuclear cells (PBMCs), taken at new diagnosis, from a patient treated with antithyroid drugs. These TCRs come from a woman younger than 45 with Graves disease.

This clonotype occurred many times. The J gene is TRBJ1-2, the V gene TRBV30, with D possibly matching TRBD1 (5 bases). This CDR3 is 15 amino acids long. The V and J ends lost 2 bases and 4 bases respectively, with 17 bases between them. Germline CDR1 is GTSNPN and CDR2 is SVGIG (reference sequence). CDR3 DNA sequence: TGTGCCTGGAGTCTGCGCCGGGACGCCAGCTATGGCTACACCTTC. Protein product: CAWSLRRDASYGYTF.

This clonotype showed up just a few times. The V call is TRBV10-2, the J call TRBJ1-6; D is unclear. The germline V gene encodes CDR1 WSHSY and CDR2 SAAADI. There are 15 residues in the CDR3. V gave up 1 base and J gave up 2 bases, with 6 bases separating them. CDR3 residues: CASSEWAAYNSPLHF. As DNA, the CDR3 is TGCGCCAGCAGTGAGTGGGCAGCCTATAATTCACCCCTCCACTTT.

This clonotype showed up many times. V is TRBV20-1 and J is TRBJ1-2; D ambiguous. From germline, CDR1 is DFQATT and CDR2 SNEGSKA (reference sequence). The CDR3 extends over 13 amino acids. V lost 0 bases, J lost 4 bases, and 9 bases lay in between. Here the CDR3 DNA reads TGCAGTGCTAGAGATCCCAAGGGCTATGGCTACACCTTC. This translates into CSARDPKGYGYTF.

There are many counts of this clonotype. J is TRBJ2-7 and V is TRBV27; no firm D call. This CDR3 contains 13 residues. Trimming removed 7 bases at V and 5 bases at J, with 15 bases between. Looked up from germline, CDR1 is MNHEY and CDR2 is SMNVEV (reference sequence). The DNA of the CDR3 is TGTGCCAGCACTCGGCCCTCTACCCACGAGCAGTACTTC. This codes for CASTRPSTHEQYF.

This clonotype was counted ten times or more. The chain recombines TRBV6-1 with TRBJ2-7, with TRBD1 matching over 9 bases. This CDR3 region has 18 residues. Germline V gene data show CDR1 as MNHNS and CDR2 as SASEGT. V dropped 5 bases and J dropped 0; count of bases not matched to a gene: 14. The CDR3 nucleotides are TGTGCCAGCAGTACCCGGACAGGGGCCCCTTTCGTCTCCTACGAGCAGTACTTC. It yields the protein CASSTRTGAPFVSYEQYF.

The table lists this clonotype with a few counts. CDR3 sequence: CASSGRTGGDEQYF. DNA of the CDR3: TGTGCCAGCAGTGGACGGACGGGTGGCGACGAGCAGTACTTC. The chain employs TRBV6-1 and TRBJ2-7, with D unresolved. This CDR3 is 14 amino acids long. In germline, CDR1 is MNHNS, CDR2 SASEGT. Trimming removed 4 bases from V and 5 bases from J, with 15 bases in between.

The chain combines TRBV19 with TRBJ2-7; 10 nucleotides align to TRBD1. V shed 0 bases, J shed 6 bases, and the junction held 5 bases outside the gene matches. From germline, CDR1 is LNHDA and CDR2 SQIVND (reference sequence). The CDR3 runs to 15 residues. The CDR3 spells CASSIDATGGGEQYF. Here the CDR3 DNA reads TGTGCCAGTAGTATAGACGCGACAGGGGGCGGCGAGCAGTACTTC.

This clonotype was picked up many times. The V call is TRBV3-1, the J call TRBJ1-2; D is unclear. The V end was cut by 1 base, the J end by 4 bases, with 19 bases between. The CDR3 covers 17 residues. Germline CDR1 and CDR2: LGHDT and YNNKEL (reference sequence). In DNA form, the CDR3 reads TGTGCCAGCAGCCAAGGGGCCGGGCCATCACTACCCTATGGCTACACCTTC. Its protein product is CASSQGAGPSLPYGYTF.

This clonotype was counted ten times or more. Germline and junction disagree at one end, which may indicate a read error. The chain combines TRBV5-1 with TRBJ2-7; D gene ambiguous. CDR3 length: 12 amino acids. In germline, CDR1 is SGHRS, CDR2 YFSETQ. CDR3 coding DNA: TGTGCCAGCAGCGTGAGCTCCTACGAGCAGTACTTC. Translated: CASSVSSYEQYF. Supplemented by reference TRBV5-1 and TRBJ2-7, the full variable domain reads KAGVTQTPRYLIKTRGQQVTLSCSPISGHRSVSWYQQTPGQGLQFLFEYFSETQRNKGNFPGRFSGRQFSNSRSEMNVSTLELGDSALYLCASSVSSYEQYFGPGTRLTVT.

This clonotype was seen a single time. A read error may be the cause here, since a much bigger clone is one base away. CDR3 nucleotides: TGTGCCAGCAGCCAGAGCCACGAGCCGTACTTC. Amino acids: CASSQSHEPYF. The chain is built from TRBV3-1 and TRBJ2-7; no reliable D call. The V gene's germline CDR1 is LGHDT and CDR2 YNNKEL (reference sequence). The CDR3 loop spans 11 amino acids.

At least ten counts were recorded for this clonotype. In DNA, the CDR3 is TGTGCCAGCAGCTTCTGGACAGGGGATTCAGGAGATACGCAGTATTTT. Amino acid sequence: CASSFWTGDSGDTQYF. The chain has TRBV7-2 and TRBJ2-3; 9 bases fit TRBD1. The CDR3 has 16 residues. After removal of 3 bases from V and 5 bases from J, the junction contained 9 bases not matched to a gene. Germline-derived CDR1 and CDR2 are SGHTA and FQGNSA.

This clonotype showed up many times. The J gene is TRBJ1-5, the V gene TRBV3-1, with TRBD1 as a possible D gene (5 bases). Looked up from germline, CDR1 is LGHDT and CDR2 is YNNKEL (reference sequence). Trimming took 1 base from V and 5 from J, leaving 9 bases between them. The CDR3 covers 14 residues. The CDR3 nucleotides are TGTGCCAGCAGCCAAGCGGCAGGGTATCAGCCCCAGCATTTT. Amino acid sequence: CASSQAAGYQPQHF.

At least ten counts were recorded for this clonotype. The V gene is TRBV3-1, the J gene TRBJ1-5; D remains ambiguous. V was shortened by 4 bases and J by 4 bases, with 8 bases between the two germline ends. Per the germline V gene, CDR1 is LGHDT and CDR2 is YNNKEL (reference sequence). This CDR3 comprises 13 residues. Here the CDR3 reads CASSRRRNQPQHF. The DNA of the CDR3 is TGTGCCAGCAGCCGCAGGAGAAATCAGCCCCAGCATTTT.

This clonotype was picked up a small number of times. The DNA for the CDR3 is TGTGCCACCAGCAGGAAAGGACAGTCTCATTCACCCCTCCACTTT. Translation gives CATSRKGQSHSPLHF. The V gene is TRBV15, the J gene TRBJ1-6; D might be TRBD1 (6 bases). Germline V gene lookup returns CDR1 LNHNV and CDR2 YYDKDF (reference sequence). Trimming pared 3 bases from V and 8 bases from J, leaving 14 bases between. CDR3 length: 15 amino acids.

This clonotype has at least ten counts. The rearrangement joins TRBV20-1 to TRBJ2-7; 11 bases are shared with TRBD2. The V and J ends lost 4 bases and 5 bases, in that order; junction bases with no gene match: 7. CDR3 length: 14 amino acids. Germline lookup yields CDR1 DFQATT and CDR2 SNEGSKA (reference sequence). CDR3 region: CSATTGLAGNEQYF. The CDR3 DNA is TGCAGTGCTACAACAGGACTAGCGGGCAACGAGCAGTACTTC.

In its sample, this clonotype was seen a few times. This rearrangement joins TRBV6-5 to TRBJ1-1, with a tentative D call TRBD1 (5 bases). The CDR3 length is 13 residues. The germline V gene has CDR1 MNHEY and CDR2 SVGAGI. V shed 3 bases and J shed 4 bases, with 9 bases lying between them. CDR3 sequence reads: CASSYRGGTEAFF. The CDR3 DNA reads TGTGCCAGCAGTTATAGGGGTGGCACTGAAGCTTTCTTT.

This clonotype was counted ten times or more. The V call is TRBV28, the J call TRBJ1-3; TRBD1 might be the D (6 bases). The CDR3 sequence is 15 residues long. From germline, CDR1 is MDHEN and CDR2 SYDVKM. V was shortened by 6 bases and J by 4 bases, with 16 bases between the two germline ends. The CDR3 DNA sequence: TGTGCCAGCAGATCACCTCAGGGGATGGGAAACACCATATATTTT. Amino acids: CASRSPQGMGNTIYF. Using reference TRBV28 and TRBJ1-3 for the parts outside the CDR3, the full variable domain is DVKVTQSSRYLVKRTGEKVFLECVQDMDHENMFWYRQDPGLGLRLIYFSYDVKMKEKGDIPEGYSVSREKKERFSLILESASTNQTSMYLCASRSPQGMGNTIYFGEGSWLTVV.

Only one count was recorded for this clonotype. A much larger clonotype is one base distant, so this may be a read error. The chain links TRBV28 to TRBJ2-3; 7 nucleotides align to TRBD2. Germline-derived CDR1 and CDR2 are MDHEN and SYDVKM. The CDR3 runs to 15 residues. V was pared by 3 bases and J by 0 bases, with 3 bases of the junction left unmatched. The CDR3 protein is CASSFERDSTDTQYF. The CDR3 DNA reads TGTGCCAGCAGTTTTGAGCGGGATAGCACAGATACGCAGTATTTT.

The chain has TRBV5-1 and TRBJ1-6; maybe TRBD1 (6 bases). Germline values: CDR1 SGHRS, CDR2 YFSETQ. This CDR3 is 17 amino acids long. Trimming left V 0 bases short and J 8 bases short, with 18 bases between. The CDR3 nucleotides read TGCGCCAGCAGCTTGGAGGGGGGGGCGCCGGTCTATTCACCCCTCCACTTT. Protein: CASSLEGGAPVYSPLHF.

This clonotype was detected ten times or more. The chain couples TRBV2 to TRBJ2-7; 8 nucleotides match TRBD2. CDR1 and CDR2 (germline): SNHLY, FYNNEI. The CDR3 has 14 amino acids. The ends lost 6 bases at V and 7 bases at J; junction bases unmatched: 11. CDR3 sequence (DNA): TGTGCCAGCAGCGTCAGCGGGAGAATGGGGGAGCAGTACTTC. Translation gives CASSVSGRMGEQYF. Using reference TRBV2 and TRBJ2-7 for the parts outside the CDR3, the full variable domain is EPEVTQTPSHQVTQMGQEVILRCVPISNHLYFYWYRQILGQKVEFLVSFYNNEISEKSEIFDDQFSVERPDGSNFTLKIRSTKLEDSAMYFCASSVSGRMGEQYFGPGTRLTVT.

At least ten counts were recorded for this clonotype. J is TRBJ2-1 and V is TRBV6-1; D is perhaps TRBD2 (5 bases). Deletions cut 1 base from V and 8 bases from J, with 15 bases between. From germline, CDR1 is MNHNS and CDR2 SASEGT. The CDR3 totals 15 residues. The CDR3 region has the DNA TGTGCCAGCAGTGAAGAGGTGGCTAGCTGGGATGAGCAGTTCTTC. Amino acids: CASSEEVASWDEQFF.

This clonotype was detected a few times. The chain has TRBV9 and TRBJ2-7, with 8 nucleotides matching TRBD1. The germline V gene encodes CDR1 SGDLS and CDR2 YYNGEE. The J segment lost 3 bases and the V segment lost 4 bases, leaving 6 bases of the junction unmatched. The CDR3 runs to 14 residues. CDR3 sequence (DNA): TGTGCCAGCAGCCGAAGGGACAGGAGCTACGAGCAGTACTTC. Protein: CASSRRDRSYEQYF. Complete variable domain (other parts from reference TRBV9 and TRBJ2-7): DSGVTQTPKHLITATGQRVTLRCSPRSGDLSVYWYQQSLDQGLQFLIQYYNGEERAKGNILERFSAQQFPDLHSELNLSSLELGDSALYFCASSRRDRSYEQYFGPGTRLTVT.

This clonotype was detected ten times or more. V is TRBV24-1 and J is TRBJ1-2; TRBD1 matches at 9 bases. CDR1 and CDR2 (germline): KGHDR, SFDVKD. The CDR3 covers 16 residues. V lost 2 bases to trimming and J lost 7 bases; unmatched junction nucleotides: 10. The CDR3 is CATSDSGQGTSGGYTF. In nucleotides, the CDR3 is TGTGCCACCAGTGATTCAGGACAGGGGACCTCTGGTGGCTACACCTTC.

This clonotype was seen only a few times. The chain carries TRBV5-5 and TRBJ2-1, with 13 bases aligning to TRBD2. Germline V lookup: CDR1 SGHKS, CDR2 YYEKEE (reference sequence). This CDR3 region has 14 residues. V dropped 4 bases and J dropped 9; count of bases not matched to a gene: 4. CDR3 residues: CASSLGTSGIEQFF. For the CDR3, the DNA is TGTGCCAGCAGCCTAGGGACTAGCGGGATTGAGCAGTTCTTC.

V and J are TRBV18 and TRBJ2-5; 12 nucleotides agree with TRBD2. The CDR3 totals 18 residues. The ends lost 5 bases at V and 0 bases at J; junction bases unmatched: 10. Per the germline V gene, CDR1 is KGHSH and CDR2 is LQKENI. CDR3: CASSTTSGRGVYQETQYF. The CDR3 DNA reads TGTGCCAGCTCAACGACTAGCGGGAGAGGGGTGTACCAAGAGACCCAGTACTTC.

This clonotype was counted a few times. This chain joins TRBV19 and TRBJ1-4, with D perhaps TRBD1 (5 bases). Trimming cost V 8 bases and J 8 bases, with 12 bases left between them. Germline V gene sequence: CDR1 LNHDA, CDR2 SQIVND (reference sequence). The CDR3 contains 12 residues. This CDR3 reads CASGWGSEKLFF. The CDR3, as DNA: TGTGCCAGTGGCTGGGGGAGCGAAAAACTGTTTTTT. The variable domain in full, completed from reference TRBV19 and TRBJ1-4, reads DGGITQSPKYLFRKEGQNVTLSCEQNLNHDAMYWYRQDPGQGLRLIYYSQIVNDFQKGDIAEGYSVSREKKESFPLTVTSAQKNPTAFYLCASGWGSEKLFFGSGTQLSVL.

In this sample, this clonotype turned up a few times. CDR3 DNA: TGTGCCAGTAGGTTAAGACTAGCGGGAGTCTACGAGCAGTACTTC. Its protein is CASRLRLAGVYEQYF. The chain carries TRBV19 and TRBJ2-7; TRBD2 matches 12 bases. The CDR3 totals 15 residues. Per germline, CDR1 LNHDA and CDR2 SQIVND (reference sequence). The V gene end was trimmed by 6 bases and the J gene end by 3 bases; junction bases not matched to a gene: 6.

This clonotype has at least ten counts. The chain couples TRBV9 to TRBJ2-3; D not certain. The germline V and J ends were trimmed by 3 bases and 4 bases, with 21 bases remaining between them. Germline V gene lookup returns CDR1 SGDLS and CDR2 YYNGEE. The CDR3 length is 17 residues. The CDR3 coding sequence is TGTGCCAGCAGCGAACCTCTCTGGGCGAGTGGTCCAGATACGCAGTATTTT. Protein sequence: CASSEPLWASGPDTQYF.

This clonotype was detected many times. The V and J genes are TRBV18 and TRBJ2-3; D may be TRBD2 (5 bases). Germline lookup yields CDR1 KGHSH and CDR2 LQKENI. This CDR3 is 16 amino acids long. The V end lost 6 bases, the J end lost 6 bases, and 22 bases lay between the germline ends. CDR3 sequence: CASSPLRATGYDTQYF. In DNA form, the CDR3 reads TGTGCCAGCTCTCCTTTGCGGGCAACTGGGTACGATACGCAGTATTTT.

The chain employs TRBV10-3 and TRBJ2-1, with 7 bases fitting TRBD2. The CDR3 length is 13 residues. Trimming removed 6 bases from V and 10 bases from J; junction bases left unmatched: 9. CDR1 and CDR2 from the germline V gene are ENHRY and SYGVKD. CDR3 in amino acids: CAISERDSLEQFF. In DNA, the CDR3 is TGTGCCATCAGCGAGCGGGACTCCTTGGAGCAGTTCTTC.

On this clonotype: A much larger clone lies one base from this, so it may be a read error. V is TRBV5-1 and J is TRBJ1-3; no reliable D call. Germline CDR1 is SGHRS and CDR2 is YFSETQ. The CDR3 sequence is 14 residues long. The CDR3 region has the DNA TGCGCCAGCAACTTGTTCCCCTCTGGAAACACCATATATTTT. Its protein product is CASNLFPSGNTIYF.